This TCR beta chain appears in the sequencing data of a study of T-cell reconstitution after alpha-beta-depleted transplantation in children. Study results and caveats: Two months or so post-transplant, alpha-beta T cells reportedly derived from several hundred expanded graft clones. T-cell numbers and diversity, one year after transplant, stemmed largely from T cells that were newly produced.

Turning to this clonotype: The antigen is undetermined.

This CDR3 comprises 14 residues. The junction had 10 bases not matched to a gene; V was cut back by 7 bases and J by 5 bases. TCRbeta library preparation incorporated unique molecular identifiers. TCRdb fed the PCR reads into MiXCR, producing one record per CDR3 protein. The sample carries roughly 790,000 distinct CDR3 sequences, roughly 15% recorded once. The sequence was collected from a male patient younger than 18 who had a stem cell transplant for acute lymphoblastic leukemia, so the T cells may come from the graft donor. This material consisted of PBMCs, mostly from graft donor cells, taken 360 days after TCRalphabeta/CD19-depleted stem cell transplant. This chain connects TRBV12-3 or TRBV12-4 to TRBJ2-5, with 7 bases matching TRBD2. The CDR3 here is CASTVAGFTETQYF. The CDR3 region has the DNA TGTGCCAGCACCGTAGCGGGTTTCACGGAGACCCAGTACTTC.